This TCR beta chain was recorded in a study of T-cell memory formation after mild COVID-19. TCRdb re-called the 5' RACE reads through MiXCR, storing one row per CDR3 protein. This sample has under 700,000 distinct CDR3 sequences; about a fifth occur once, and the top ten carry around 13%. Deletions cut 8 bases from V and 4 bases from J, with 9 bases between. CDR1 and CDR2 (germline): SEHNR, FQNEAQ (reference sequence). This CDR3 contains 12 residues. The study, taken as a whole, reports: Researchers could not confirm that second-wave clones peaking on day 37 targeted SARS-CoV-2. Some SARS-CoV-2-responding clones were already detected in memory before infection. CM and EM subsets held most contracting CD4+ clones; EMRA held CD8+ ones.

A note on this clonotype: Antigen unknown.

The specimen was PBMCs or a T cell subset sorted from them (not recorded which). The receptor was derived from an adult woman who had mild COVID-19 (a few samples of this study predate the infection). Cell type and time point are not known. This chain joins TRBV7-9 and TRBJ2-1; D not certain. CDR3 in amino acids: CASRDFYNEQFF. CDR3 nucleotide sequence: TGTGCCAGCCGTGATTTTTACAATGAGCAGTTCTTC.